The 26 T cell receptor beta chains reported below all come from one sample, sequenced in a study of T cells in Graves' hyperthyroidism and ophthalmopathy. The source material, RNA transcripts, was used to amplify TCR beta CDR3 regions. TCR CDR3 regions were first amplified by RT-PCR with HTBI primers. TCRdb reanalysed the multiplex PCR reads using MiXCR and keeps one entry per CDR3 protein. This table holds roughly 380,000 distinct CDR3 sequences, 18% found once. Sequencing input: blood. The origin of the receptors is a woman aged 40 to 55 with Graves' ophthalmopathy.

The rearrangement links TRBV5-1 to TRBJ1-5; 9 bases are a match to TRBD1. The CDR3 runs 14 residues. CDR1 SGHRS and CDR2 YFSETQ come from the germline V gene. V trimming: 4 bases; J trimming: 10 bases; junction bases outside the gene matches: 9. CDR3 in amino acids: CASSPGQGLGPQHF. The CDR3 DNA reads TGCGCCAGCAGCCCAGGACAGGGGCTTGGCCCCCAGCATTTT.

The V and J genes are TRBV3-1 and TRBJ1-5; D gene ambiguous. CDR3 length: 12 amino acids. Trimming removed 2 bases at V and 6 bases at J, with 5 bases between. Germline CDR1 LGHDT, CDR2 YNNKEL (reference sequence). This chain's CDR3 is CASSQYGQPQHF. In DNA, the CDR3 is TGTGCCAGCAGCCAATACGGTCAGCCCCAGCATTTT.

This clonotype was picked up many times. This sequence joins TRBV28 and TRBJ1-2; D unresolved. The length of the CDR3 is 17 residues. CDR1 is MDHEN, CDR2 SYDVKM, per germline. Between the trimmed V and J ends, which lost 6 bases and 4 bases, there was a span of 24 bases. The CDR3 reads CASSSAGWAETSYGYTF. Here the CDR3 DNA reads TGTGCCAGCAGCTCTGCCGGCTGGGCTGAAACCTCCTATGGCTACACCTTC.

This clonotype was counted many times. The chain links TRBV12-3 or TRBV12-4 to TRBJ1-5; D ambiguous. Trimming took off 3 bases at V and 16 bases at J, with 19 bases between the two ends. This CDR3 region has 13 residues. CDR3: CASSLEGEWIYHF. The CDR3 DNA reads TGTGCCAGCAGTTTGGAAGGTGAATGGATCTATCATTTT.

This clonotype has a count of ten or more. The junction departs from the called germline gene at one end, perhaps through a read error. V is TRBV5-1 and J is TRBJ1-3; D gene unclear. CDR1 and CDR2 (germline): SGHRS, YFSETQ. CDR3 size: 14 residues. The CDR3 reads CASSSTSSGNTIYF. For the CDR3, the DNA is TGCGCCAGCAGCTCGACTTCTTCTGGGAACACCATATATTTT.

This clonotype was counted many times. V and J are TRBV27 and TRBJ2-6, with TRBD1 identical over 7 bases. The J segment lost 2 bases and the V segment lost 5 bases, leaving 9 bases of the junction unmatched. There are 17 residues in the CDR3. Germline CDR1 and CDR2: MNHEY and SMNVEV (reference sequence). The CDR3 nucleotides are TGTGCCAGCAGTCCAACACGGACAGGTACTGGGGCCAACGTCCTGACTTTC. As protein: CASSPTRTGTGANVLTF.

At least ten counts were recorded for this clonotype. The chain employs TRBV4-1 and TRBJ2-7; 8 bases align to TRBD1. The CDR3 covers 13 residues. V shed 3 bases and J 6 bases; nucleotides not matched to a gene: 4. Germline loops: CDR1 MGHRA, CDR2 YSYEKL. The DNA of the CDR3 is TGCGCCAGCAGCCATGGACAGGGCCTCGAGCAGTACTTC. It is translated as CASSHGQGLEQYF.

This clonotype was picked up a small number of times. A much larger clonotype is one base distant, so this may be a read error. The CDR3 reads CAISESTGTFHQPQHF. CDR3 nucleotide sequence: TGTGCCATCAGTGAGTCGACAGGGACCTTCCATCAGCCCCAGCATTTT. The V and J genes are TRBV10-3 and TRBJ1-5, with TRBD1 identical over 7 bases. The V gene's germline CDR1 is ENHRY and CDR2 SYGVKD. Trimming at V came to 0 bases and at J to 5 bases, leaving 7 bases not matched to a gene. The CDR3 totals 16 residues.

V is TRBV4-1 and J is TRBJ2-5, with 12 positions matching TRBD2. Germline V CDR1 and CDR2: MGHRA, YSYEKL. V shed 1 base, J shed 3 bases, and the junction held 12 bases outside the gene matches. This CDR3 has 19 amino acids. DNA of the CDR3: TGCGCCAGCAGCCAAGCTTATGCTAGCGGGAGGGCCTGGGAAGAGACCCAGTACTTC. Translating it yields CASSQAYASGRAWEETQYF.

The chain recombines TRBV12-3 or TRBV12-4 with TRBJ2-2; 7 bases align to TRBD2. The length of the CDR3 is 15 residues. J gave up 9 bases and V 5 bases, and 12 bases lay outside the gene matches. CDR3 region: CASSVSEGGPRELFF. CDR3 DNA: TGTGCCAGCAGTGTATCTGAGGGAGGGCCCCGGGAGCTGTTTTTT.

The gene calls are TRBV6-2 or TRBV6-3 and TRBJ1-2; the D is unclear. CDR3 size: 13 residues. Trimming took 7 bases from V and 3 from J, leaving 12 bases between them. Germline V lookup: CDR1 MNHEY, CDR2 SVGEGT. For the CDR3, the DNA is TGTGCCAGCACTCTATTGGGATACTATGGCTACACCTTC. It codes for CASTLLGYYGYTF.

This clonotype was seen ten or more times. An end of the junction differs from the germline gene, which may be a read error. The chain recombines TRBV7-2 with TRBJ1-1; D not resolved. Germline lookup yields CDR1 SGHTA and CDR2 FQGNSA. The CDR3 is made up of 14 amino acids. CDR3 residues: CASFRPGTVTAAFF. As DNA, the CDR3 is TGTGCCAGCTTTCGTCCGGGAACGGTTACTGCAGCTTTCTTT.

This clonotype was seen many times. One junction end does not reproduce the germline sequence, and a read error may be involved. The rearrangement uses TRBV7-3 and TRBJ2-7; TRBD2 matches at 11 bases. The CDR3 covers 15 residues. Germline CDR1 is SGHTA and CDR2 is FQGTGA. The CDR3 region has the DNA TGTACCAGCAGCTTAGCGGGAGGGCCGCGCTACGAGCAGTACTTC. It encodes CTSSLAGGPRYEQYF.

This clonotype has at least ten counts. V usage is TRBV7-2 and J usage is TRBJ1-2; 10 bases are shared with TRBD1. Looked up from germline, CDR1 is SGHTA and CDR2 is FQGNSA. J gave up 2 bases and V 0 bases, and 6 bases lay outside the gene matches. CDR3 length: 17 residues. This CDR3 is CASSLATGGAANYGYTF. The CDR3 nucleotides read TGTGCCAGCAGCTTAGCGACAGGGGGCGCGGCAAACTATGGCTACACCTTC.

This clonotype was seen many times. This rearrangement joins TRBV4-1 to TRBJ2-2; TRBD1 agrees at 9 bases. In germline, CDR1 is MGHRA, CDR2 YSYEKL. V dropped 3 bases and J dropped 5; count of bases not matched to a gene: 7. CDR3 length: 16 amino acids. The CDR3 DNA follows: TGCGCCAGCAGCCAGCAGGGGACAGGGAAGACCGGGGAGCTGTTTTTT. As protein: CASSQQGTGKTGELFF.

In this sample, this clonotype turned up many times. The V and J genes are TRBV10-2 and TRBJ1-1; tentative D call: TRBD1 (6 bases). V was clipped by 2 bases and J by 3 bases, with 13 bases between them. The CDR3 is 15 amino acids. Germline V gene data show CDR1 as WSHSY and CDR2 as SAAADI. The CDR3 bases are TGCGCCAGCAGTGAGCTACAAACAGGGTACACTGAAGCTTTCTTT. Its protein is CASSELQTGYTEAFF.

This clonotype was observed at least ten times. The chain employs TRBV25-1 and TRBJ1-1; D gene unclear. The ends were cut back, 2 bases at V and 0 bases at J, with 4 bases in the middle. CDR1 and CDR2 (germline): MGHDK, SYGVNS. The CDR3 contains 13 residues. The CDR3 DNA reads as TGTGCCAGCAGTGAACCTATGAACACTGAAGCTTTCTTT. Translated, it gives CASSEPMNTEAFF.

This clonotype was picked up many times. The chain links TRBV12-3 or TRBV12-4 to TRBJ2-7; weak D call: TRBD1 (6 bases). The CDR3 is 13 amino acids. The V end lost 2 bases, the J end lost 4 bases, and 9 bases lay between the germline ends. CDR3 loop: CASSLYRVYEQYF. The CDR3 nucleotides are TGTGCCAGCAGTTTATACAGGGTGTACGAGCAGTACTTC.

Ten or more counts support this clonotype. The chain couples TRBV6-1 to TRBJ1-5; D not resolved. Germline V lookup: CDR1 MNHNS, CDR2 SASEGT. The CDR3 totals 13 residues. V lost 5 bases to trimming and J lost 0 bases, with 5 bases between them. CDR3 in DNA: TGTGCCAGCAGTCCGGTTAGCAATCAGCCCCAGCATTTT. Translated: CASSPVSNQPQHF.

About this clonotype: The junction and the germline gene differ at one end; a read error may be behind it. The CDR3: CASSSRGGRESANTGELSF. CDR3 DNA: TGTGCCAGCAGCTCCCGTGGGGGGAGGGAGTCCGCGAACACCGGGGAGCTGTCTTTT. V and J are TRBV11-2 and TRBJ2-2; 7 nucleotides align to TRBD2. Germline CDR1 and CDR2: SGHAT and FQNNGV. The CDR3 contains 19 residues.

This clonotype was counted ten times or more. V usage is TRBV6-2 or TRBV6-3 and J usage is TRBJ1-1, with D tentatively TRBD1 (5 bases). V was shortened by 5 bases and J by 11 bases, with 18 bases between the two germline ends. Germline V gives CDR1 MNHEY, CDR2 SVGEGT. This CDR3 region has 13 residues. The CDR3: CASSRDSAVRAFF. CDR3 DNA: TGTGCCAGCAGTCGGGACTCCGCGGTGAGGGCTTTCTTT.

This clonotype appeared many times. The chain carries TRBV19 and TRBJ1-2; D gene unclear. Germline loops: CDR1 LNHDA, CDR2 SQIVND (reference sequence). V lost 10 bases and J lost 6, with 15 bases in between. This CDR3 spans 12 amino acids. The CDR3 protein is CAIEDGRNGYTF. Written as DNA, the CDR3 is TGTGCCATTGAGGACGGGAGGAATGGCTACACCTTC.

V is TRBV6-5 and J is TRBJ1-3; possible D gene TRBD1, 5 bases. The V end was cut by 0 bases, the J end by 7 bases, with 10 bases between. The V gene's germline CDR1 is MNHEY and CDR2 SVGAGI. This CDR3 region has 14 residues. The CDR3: CASSYSGGRNTIYF. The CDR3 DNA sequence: TGTGCCAGCAGTTACTCGGGGGGTCGGAACACCATATATTTT.

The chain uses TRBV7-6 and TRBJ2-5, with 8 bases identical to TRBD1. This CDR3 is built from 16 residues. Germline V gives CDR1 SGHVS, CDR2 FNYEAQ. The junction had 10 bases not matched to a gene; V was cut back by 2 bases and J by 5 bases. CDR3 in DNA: TGTGCCAGCAGCTTACCCCCCCCCGGACAGGGCGAGACCCAGTACTTC. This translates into CASSLPPPGQGETQYF.

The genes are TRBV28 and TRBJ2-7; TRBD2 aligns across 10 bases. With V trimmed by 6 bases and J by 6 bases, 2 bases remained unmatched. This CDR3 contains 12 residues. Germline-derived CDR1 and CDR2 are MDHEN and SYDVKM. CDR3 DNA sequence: TGTGCCAGCAGCCTAGCGGGAGTCGAGCAGTACTTC. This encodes CASSLAGVEQYF.

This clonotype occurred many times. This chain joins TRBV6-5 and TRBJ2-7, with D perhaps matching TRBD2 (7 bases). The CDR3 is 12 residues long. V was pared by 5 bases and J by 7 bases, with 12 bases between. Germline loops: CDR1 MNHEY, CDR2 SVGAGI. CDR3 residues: CASSRTRGEQYF. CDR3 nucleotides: TGTGCCAGCAGTAGGACTAGGGGGGAGCAGTACTTC.